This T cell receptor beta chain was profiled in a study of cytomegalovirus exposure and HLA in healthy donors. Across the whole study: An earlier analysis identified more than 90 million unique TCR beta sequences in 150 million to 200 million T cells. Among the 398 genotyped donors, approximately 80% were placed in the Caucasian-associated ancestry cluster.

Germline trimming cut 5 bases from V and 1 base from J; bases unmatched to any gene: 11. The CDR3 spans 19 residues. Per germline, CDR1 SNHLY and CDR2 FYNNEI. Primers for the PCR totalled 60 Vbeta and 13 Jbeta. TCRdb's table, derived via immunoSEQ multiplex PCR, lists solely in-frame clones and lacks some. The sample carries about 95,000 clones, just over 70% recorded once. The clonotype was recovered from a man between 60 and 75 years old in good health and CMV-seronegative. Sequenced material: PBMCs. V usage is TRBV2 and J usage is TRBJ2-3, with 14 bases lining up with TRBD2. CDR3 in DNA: TGTGCCAGCAGTCAAAGACTAGCGGGAGGGCCCAGTCGCACAGATACGCAGTATTTT. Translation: CASSQRLAGGPSRTDTQYF.